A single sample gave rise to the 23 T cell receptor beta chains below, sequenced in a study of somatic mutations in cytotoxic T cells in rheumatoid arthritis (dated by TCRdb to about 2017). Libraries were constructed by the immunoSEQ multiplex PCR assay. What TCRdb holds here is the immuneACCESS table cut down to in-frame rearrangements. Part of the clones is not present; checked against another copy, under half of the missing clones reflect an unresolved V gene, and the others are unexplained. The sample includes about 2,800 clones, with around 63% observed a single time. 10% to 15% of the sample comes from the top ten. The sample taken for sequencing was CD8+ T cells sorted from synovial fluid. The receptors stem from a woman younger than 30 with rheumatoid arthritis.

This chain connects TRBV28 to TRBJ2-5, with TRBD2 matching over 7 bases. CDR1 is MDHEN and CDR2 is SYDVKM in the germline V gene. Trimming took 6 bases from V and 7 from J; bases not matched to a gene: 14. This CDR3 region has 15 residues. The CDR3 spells CASRLLAPVLGTQYF. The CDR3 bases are TGTGCCAGCAGGCTACTAGCGCCCGTACTAGGGACCCAGTACTTC.

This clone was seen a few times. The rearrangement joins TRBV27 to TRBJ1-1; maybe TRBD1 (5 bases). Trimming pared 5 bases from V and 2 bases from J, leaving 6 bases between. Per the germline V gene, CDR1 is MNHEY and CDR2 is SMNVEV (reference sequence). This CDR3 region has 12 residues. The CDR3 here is CASSGHNTEAFF. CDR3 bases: TGTGCCAGCAGTGGACACAACACTGAAGCTTTCTTT.

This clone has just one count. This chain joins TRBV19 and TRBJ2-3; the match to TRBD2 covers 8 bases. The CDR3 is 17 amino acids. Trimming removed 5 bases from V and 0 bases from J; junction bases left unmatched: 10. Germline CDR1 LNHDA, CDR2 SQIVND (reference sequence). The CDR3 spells CASSGSGGTPSTDTQYF. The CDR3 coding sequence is TGTGCCAGTAGTGGCAGCGGGGGAACTCCTAGCACAGATACGCAGTATTTT.

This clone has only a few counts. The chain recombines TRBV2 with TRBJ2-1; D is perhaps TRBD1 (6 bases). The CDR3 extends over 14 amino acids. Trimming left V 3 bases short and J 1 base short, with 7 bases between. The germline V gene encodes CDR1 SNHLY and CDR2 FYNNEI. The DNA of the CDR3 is TGTGCCAGCAGTGAGGGGGCTTCCTACAATGAGCAGTTCTTC. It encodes CASSEGASYNEQFF.

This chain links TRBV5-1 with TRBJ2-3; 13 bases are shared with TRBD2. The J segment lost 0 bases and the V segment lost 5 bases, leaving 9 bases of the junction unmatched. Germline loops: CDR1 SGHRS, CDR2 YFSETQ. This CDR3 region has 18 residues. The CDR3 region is CASSFTSGRAISTDTQYF. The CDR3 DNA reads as TGCGCCAGCAGTTTTACTAGCGGGAGGGCCATAAGCACAGATACGCAGTATTTT.

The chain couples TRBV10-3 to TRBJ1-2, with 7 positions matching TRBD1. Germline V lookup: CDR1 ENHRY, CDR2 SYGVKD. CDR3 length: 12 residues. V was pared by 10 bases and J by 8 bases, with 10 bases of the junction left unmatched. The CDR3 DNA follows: TGTGCCACCCTAACAGGGGATGGCGGCTACACCTTC. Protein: CATLTGDGGYTF.

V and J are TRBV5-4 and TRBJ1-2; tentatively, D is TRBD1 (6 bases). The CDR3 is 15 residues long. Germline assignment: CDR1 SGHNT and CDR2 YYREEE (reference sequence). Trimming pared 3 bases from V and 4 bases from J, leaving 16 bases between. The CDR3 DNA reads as TGTGCCAGCAGCTCCCCGGGGACATCCCGCTATGGCTACACCTTC. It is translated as CASSSPGTSRYGYTF.

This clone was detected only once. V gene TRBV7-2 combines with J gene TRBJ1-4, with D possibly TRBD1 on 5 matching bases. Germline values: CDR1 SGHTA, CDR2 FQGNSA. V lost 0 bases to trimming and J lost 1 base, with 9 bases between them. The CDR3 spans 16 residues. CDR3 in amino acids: CASSLALRGTNEKLFF. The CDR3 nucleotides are TGTGCCAGCAGCTTAGCGCTTAGGGGAACTAATGAAAAACTGTTTTTT.

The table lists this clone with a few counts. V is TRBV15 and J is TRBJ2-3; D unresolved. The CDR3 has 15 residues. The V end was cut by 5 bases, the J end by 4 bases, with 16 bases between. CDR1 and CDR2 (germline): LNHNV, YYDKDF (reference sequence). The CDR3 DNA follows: TGTGCCACCAGCGCCCGGTTTAGACTGGCAGATACGCAGTATTTT. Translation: CATSARFRLADTQYF. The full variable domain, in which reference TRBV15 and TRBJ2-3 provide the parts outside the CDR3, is DAMVIQNPRYQVTQFGKPVTLSCSQTLNHNVMYWYQQKSSQAPKLLFHYYDKDFNNEADTPDNFQSRRPNTSFCFLDIRSPGLGDTAMYLCATSARFRLADTQYFGPGTRLTVL.

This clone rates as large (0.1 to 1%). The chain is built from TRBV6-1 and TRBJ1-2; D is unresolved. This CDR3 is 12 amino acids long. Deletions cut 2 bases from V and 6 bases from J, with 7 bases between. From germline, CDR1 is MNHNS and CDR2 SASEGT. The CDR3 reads CASSEYEDGYTF. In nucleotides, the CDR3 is TGTGCCAGCAGTGAATATGAGGATGGCTACACCTTC.

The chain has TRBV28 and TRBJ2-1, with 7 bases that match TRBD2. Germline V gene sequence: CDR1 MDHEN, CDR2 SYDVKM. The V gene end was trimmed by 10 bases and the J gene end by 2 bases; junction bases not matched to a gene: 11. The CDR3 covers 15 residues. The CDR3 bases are TGTGCCACCGTAGAGGGAGGGCTCACCTACAATGAGCAGTTCTTC. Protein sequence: CATVEGGLTYNEQFF.

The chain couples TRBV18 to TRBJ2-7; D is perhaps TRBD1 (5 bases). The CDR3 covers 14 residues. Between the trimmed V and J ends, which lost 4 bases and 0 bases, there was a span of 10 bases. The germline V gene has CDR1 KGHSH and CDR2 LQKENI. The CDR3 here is CASSLFRASYEQYF. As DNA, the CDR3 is TGTGCCAGCTCACTATTCAGGGCCTCCTACGAGCAGTACTTC.

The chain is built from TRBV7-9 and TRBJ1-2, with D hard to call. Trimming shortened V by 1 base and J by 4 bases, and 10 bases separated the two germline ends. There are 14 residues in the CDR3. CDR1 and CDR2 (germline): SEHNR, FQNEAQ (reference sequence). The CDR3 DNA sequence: TGTGCCAGCAGCTTAGACAGCCTTTTCTATGGCTACACCTTC. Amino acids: CASSLDSLFYGYTF.

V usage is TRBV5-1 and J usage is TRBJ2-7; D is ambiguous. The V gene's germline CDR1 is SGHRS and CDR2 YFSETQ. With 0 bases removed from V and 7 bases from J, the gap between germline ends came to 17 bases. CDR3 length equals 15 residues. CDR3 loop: CASSLADLRVGEQYF. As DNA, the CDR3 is TGCGCCAGCAGCTTGGCCGACCTCCGGGTTGGAGAGCAGTACTTC.

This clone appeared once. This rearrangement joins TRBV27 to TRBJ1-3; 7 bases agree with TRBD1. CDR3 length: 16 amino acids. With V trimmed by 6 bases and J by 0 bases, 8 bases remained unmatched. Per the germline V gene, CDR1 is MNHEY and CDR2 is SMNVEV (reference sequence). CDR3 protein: CASSYRDRISGNTIYF. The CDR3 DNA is TGTGCCAGCAGCTACCGGGACAGAATCTCTGGAAACACCATATATTTT.

The CDR3 is CASSQQAYSYEQYF. The CDR3 coding sequence is TGCGCCAGCAGCCAACAGGCTTACTCCTACGAGCAGTACTTC. This chain uses TRBV4-1 with TRBJ2-7; D is uncertain. Germline loops: CDR1 MGHRA, CDR2 YSYEKL. The V end lost 2 bases, the J end lost 0 bases, and 8 bases lay between the germline ends. This CDR3 comprises 14 residues.

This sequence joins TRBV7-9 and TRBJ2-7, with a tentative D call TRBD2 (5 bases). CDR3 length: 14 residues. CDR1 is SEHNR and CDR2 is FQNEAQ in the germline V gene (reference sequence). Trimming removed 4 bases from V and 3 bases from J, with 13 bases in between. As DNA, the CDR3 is TGTGCCAGCAGCTCTTTTGATCGGGACTACGAGCAGTACTTC. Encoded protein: CASSSFDRDYEQYF.

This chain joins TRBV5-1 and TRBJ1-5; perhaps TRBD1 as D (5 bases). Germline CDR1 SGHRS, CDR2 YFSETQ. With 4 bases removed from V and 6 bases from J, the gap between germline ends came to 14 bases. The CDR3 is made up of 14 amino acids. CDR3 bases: TGCGCCAGCAGCCCGCAGGGAGGAAGTCAGCCCCAGCATTTT. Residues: CASSPQGGSQPQHF.

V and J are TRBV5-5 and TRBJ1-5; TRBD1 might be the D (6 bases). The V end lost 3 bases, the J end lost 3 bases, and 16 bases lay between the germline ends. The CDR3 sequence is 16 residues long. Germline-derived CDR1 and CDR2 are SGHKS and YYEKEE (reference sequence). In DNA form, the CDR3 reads TGTGCCAGCAGCTCTGCGCGGACAGAAACCAATCAGCCCCAGCATTTT. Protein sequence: CASSSARTETNQPQHF.

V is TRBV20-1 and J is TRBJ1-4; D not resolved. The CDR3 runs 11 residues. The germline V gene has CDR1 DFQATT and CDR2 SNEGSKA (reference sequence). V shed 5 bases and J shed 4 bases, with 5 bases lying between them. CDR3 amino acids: CSAGRNEKLFF. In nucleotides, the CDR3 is TGCAGTGCTGGCCGTAATGAAAAACTGTTTTTT.

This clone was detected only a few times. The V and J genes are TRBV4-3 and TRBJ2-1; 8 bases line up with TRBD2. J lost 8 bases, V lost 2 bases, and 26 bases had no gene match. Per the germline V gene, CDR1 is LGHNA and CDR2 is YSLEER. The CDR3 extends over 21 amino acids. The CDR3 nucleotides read TGCGCCAGCAGCCAAAACTCCCTTCATGCGGAAGCGGGAGCAGCCAGGTATGAGCAGTTCTTC. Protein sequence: CASSQNSLHAEAGAARYEQFF.

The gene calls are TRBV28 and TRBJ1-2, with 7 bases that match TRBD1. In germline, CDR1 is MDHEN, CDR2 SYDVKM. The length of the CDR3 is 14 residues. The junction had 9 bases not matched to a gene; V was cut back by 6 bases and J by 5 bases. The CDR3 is CASSPPGQEYGYTF. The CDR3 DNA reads TGTGCCAGCAGCCCCCCCGGACAGGAATATGGCTACACCTTC.

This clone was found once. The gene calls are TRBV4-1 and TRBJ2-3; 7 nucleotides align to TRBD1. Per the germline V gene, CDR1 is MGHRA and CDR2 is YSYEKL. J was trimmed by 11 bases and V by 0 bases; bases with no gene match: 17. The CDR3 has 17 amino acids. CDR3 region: CASSQETSGGTPFGQYF. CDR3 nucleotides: TGCGCCAGCAGCCAAGAGACGTCAGGGGGTACCCCCTTCGGGCAGTATTTT.